The rows below give T cell receptor beta chains drawn from one sample of a study of cytomegalovirus exposure and HLA in healthy donors. Profiling relied on immunoSEQ multiplex PCR, and the TCRdb table lists in-frame clones only, not all of them. The sample shows about 190,000 clones, 75% to 85% of them seen only once. Sequences were obtained from PBMCs. These receptors were collected from a woman aged 18-29 years in good health and CMV-seronegative. CDR3s include the opening cysteine and the closing phenylalanine or tryptophan. D genes are given only for firm matches. Rows give clone size only sometimes, using once, few, many, or a class for an expanded clone.

clone_size j_call d_call v_call cdr3_nt cdr3_aa
- TRBJ1-1 - TRBV29-1 TGCAGCGTCTTCCCCAGGGGCGGCTTGAACACTGAAGCTTTCTTT CSVFPRGGLNTEAFF
- TRBJ2-1 TRBD2 TRBV5-1 TGCGCCAGCAGCTTGATCCGGGGGGGGTACAATGAGCAGTTCTTC CASSLIRGGYNEQFF
- TRBJ2-6 - TRBV6-5 TGTGCCAGCAGTTTCTTTGTGGAGAACGTCCTGACTTTC CASSFFVENVLTF
- TRBJ1-5 TRBD1 TRBV7-8 TGTGCCAGCAGCCCTCGGACAGGAGGAAGGGGCCTGGTATTCCACCGTCCCCAGCATTTT CASSPRTGGRGLVFHRPQHF
once TRBJ2-5 - TRBV6-5 TGTGCCAGCAGTTACTCTCCAGGGGAGAAGACCCAGTACTTC CASSYSPGEKTQYF
- TRBJ1-4 - TRBV7-9 TGTGCCAGCAGCTTAAAGTCTCCGGGTGAAAAACTGTTTTTT CASSLKSPGEKLFF
- TRBJ1-5 TRBD1 TRBV6-5 TGTGCCAGCAGGCGACAGGGGAGTCAGCCCCAGCATTTT CASRRQGSQPQHF
- TRBJ2-7 - TRBV10-3 TGTGCCAAGGCCGAGGGGCAGTACTTC CAKAEGQYF
once TRBJ1-2 - TRBV5-6 TGTGCCAGCAGCTTGGCTTCTCGACAGAACTATGGCTACACCTTC CASSLASRQNYGYTF
once TRBJ2-3 - TRBV5-1 TGCGCCAGCAGCGAGGGCACGAATCTCGGGGGCACAGATACGCAGTATTTT CASSEGTNLGGTDTQYF
- TRBJ1-5 - TRBV6-1 TGTGCCAGCAGGTTAATGACAGGCTTCAATCAGCCCCAGCATTTT CASRLMTGFNQPQHF
- TRBJ1-2 - TRBV28 TGTGCCAGCAGTTCGGACTATAACTATGGCTACACCTTC CASSSDYNYGYTF
- TRBJ2-1 - TRBV18 TGTGCCAGCTCACAATACAGGGACGATGAGCAGTTCTTC CASSQYRDDEQFF
- TRBJ2-7 TRBD2 TRBV18 TGTGCCAGCTCAGATCCGGGACTAGCGAGCGAGCAGTACTTC CASSDPGLASEQYF
- TRBJ2-5 TRBD2 TRBV28 TGTGCCAGCAGCATGGGACTAGCGCAAGAGACCCAGTACTTC CASSMGLAQETQYF
- TRBJ2-7 - TRBV15 TGTGCCACCGGCGATGGTAGGGGAAGCTCCTACGAGCAGTACTTC CATGDGRGSSYEQYF
- TRBJ2-7 - TRBV9 TGTGCCAGCAGCGTAGGGAGTGGTAGCTCCTACGAGCAGTACTTC CASSVGSGSSYEQYF
once TRBJ1-6 - TRBV6-1 TGTGCCAGCACCGGGACTAGGAATTCACCCCTCCACTTT CASTGTRNSPLHF
once TRBJ1-6 - TRBV10-1 TGCGCCAGCAGTGAGTCGCGCGGCCGAAATTCACCCCTCCACTTT CASSESRGRNSPLHF
- TRBJ1-1 TRBD1 TRBV27 TGTGCCAGCAGTTCCAGACAGGGCGGAAACACTGAAGCTTTCTTT CASSSRQGGNTEAFF
- TRBJ2-7 TRBD2 TRBV7-2 TGTGCCAGCAGCTTACTTCGCCGGGAGGCCGAGCAGTACTTC CASSLLRREAEQYF
- TRBJ2-4 - TRBV6-5 TGTGCCAGCAGTTACGATACTATGTCGGCGGAAAACATTCAGTACTTC CASSYDTMSAENIQYF
- TRBJ2-7 - TRBV7-9 TGTGCCAGCAGCCCCCGCAGTGGGCTTCAGGACGAGCAGTACTTC CASSPRSGLQDEQYF
few TRBJ2-7 - TRBV28 TGTGCCAGCAGTTTTGGTCGGAGCTACGAGCAGTACTTC CASSFGRSYEQYF
- TRBJ2-1 TRBD1 TRBV6-5 TGTGCCAGCAGGCCCTCCGGGACAGGGTCGAGTGAGCAGTTCTTC CASRPSGTGSSEQFF